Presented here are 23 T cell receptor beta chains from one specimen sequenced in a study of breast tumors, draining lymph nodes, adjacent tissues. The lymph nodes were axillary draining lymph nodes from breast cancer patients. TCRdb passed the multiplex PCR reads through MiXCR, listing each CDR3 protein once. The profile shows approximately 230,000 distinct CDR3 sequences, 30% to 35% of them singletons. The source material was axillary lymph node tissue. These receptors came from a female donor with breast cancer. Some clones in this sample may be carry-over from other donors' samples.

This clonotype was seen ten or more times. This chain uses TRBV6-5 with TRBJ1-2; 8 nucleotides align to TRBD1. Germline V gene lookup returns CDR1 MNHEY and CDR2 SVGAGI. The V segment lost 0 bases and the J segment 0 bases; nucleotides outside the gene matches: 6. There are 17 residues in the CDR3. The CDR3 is CASSYSRDRPTNYGYTF. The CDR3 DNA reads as TGTGCCAGCAGTTACTCCCGGGACAGGCCTACTAACTATGGCTACACCTTC.

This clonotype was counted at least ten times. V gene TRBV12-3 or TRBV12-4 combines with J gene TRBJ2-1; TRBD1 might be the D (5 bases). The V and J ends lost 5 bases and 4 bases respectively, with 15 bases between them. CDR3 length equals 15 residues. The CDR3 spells CASSLMGPGYNEQFF. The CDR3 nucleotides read TGTGCCAGCAGTCTAATGGGGCCCGGATACAATGAGCAGTTCTTC.

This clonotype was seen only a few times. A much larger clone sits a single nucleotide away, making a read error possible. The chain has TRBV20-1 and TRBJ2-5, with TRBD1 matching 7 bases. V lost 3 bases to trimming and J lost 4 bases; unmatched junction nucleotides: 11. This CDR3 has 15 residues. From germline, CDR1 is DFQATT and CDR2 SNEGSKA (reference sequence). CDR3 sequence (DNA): TGCAGTGCTAGGATGGACAGGAGTGAACCAGAGACCCAGTACTTC. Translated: CSARMDRSEPETQYF.

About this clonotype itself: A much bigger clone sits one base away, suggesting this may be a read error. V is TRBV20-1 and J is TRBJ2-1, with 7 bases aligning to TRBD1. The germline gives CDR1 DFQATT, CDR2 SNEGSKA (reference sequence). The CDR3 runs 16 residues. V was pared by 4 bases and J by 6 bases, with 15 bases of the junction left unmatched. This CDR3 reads CSAKTGNVGARNEQFF. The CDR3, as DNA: TGCAGTGCTAAGACAGGGAATGTTGGAGCCCGCAATGAGCAGTTCTTC.

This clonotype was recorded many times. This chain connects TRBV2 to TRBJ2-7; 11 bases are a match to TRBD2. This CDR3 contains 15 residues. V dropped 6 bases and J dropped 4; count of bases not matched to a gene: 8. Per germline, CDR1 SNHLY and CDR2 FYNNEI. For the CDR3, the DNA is TGTGCCAGCAGAGGGCGGGCTAGCGGGAGGTACGAGCAGTACTTC. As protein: CASRGRASGRYEQYF.

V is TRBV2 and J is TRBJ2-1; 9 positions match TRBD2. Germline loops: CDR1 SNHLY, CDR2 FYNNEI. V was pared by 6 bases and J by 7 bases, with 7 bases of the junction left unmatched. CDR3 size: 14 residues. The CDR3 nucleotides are TGTGCCAGCAGGTACTCGCGGGGGGGAAATGAGCAGTTCTTC. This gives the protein CASRYSRGGNEQFF.

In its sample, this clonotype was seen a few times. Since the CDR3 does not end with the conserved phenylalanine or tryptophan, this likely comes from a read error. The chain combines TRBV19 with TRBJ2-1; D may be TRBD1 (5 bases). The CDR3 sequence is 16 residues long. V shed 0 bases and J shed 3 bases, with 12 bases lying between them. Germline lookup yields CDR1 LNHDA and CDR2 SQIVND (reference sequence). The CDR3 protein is CASSIDLQGGYNEQFS. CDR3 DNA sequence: TGTGCCAGTAGTATAGATCTCCAGGGCGGCTACAATGAGCAGTTCTCC.

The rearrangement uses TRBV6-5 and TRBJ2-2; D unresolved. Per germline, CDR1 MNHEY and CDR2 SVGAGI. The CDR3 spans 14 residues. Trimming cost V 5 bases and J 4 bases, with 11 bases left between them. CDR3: CASSRVPATGELFF. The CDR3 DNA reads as TGTGCCAGCAGTCGGGTACCTGCCACCGGGGAGCTGTTTTTT.

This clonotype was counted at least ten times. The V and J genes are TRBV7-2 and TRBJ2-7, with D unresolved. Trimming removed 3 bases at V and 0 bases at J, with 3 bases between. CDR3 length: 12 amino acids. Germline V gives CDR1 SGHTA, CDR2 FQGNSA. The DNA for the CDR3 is TGTGCCAGCAGCTTTACCTCCTACGAGCAGTACTTC. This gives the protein CASSFTSYEQYF.

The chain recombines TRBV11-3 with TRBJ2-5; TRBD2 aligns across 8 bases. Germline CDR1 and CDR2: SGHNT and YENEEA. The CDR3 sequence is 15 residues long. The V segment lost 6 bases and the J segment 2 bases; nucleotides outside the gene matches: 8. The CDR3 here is CASSFHLAGQETQYF. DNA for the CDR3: TGTGCCAGCAGTTTTCATTTAGCGGGGCAAGAGACCCAGTACTTC.

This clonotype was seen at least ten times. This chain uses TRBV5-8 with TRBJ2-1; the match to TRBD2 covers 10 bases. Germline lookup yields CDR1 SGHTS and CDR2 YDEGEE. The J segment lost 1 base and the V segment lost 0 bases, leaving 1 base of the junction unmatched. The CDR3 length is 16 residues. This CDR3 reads CASSLEGLASYNEQFF. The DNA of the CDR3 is TGTGCCAGCAGCTTGGAGGGACTAGCGTCCTACAATGAGCAGTTCTTC.

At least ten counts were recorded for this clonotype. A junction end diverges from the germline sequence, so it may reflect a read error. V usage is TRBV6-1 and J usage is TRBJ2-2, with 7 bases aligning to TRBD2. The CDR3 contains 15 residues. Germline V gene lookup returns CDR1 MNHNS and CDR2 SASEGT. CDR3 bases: TGTGCCAGCAGAGAAGCGGGGCTGAACACCGGGGAGCTGTTTTTT. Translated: CASREAGLNTGELFF.

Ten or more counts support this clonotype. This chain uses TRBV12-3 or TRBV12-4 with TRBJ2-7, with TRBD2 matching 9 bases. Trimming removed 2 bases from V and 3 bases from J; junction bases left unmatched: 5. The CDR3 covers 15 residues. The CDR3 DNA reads TGTGCCAGCAGTTTATGGCCAGCGGGAGGCTACGAGCAGTACTTC. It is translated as CASSLWPAGGYEQYF.

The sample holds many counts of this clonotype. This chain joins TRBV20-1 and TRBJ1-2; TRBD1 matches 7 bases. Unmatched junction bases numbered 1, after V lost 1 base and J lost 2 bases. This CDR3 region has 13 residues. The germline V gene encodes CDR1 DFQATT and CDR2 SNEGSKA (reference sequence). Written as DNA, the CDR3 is TGCAGTGCTAGAGCGACAGGGAACTATGGCTACACCTTC. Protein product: CSARATGNYGYTF.

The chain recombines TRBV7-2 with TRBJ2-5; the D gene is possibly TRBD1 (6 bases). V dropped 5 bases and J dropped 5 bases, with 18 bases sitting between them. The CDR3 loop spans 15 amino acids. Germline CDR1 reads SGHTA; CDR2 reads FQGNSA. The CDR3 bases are TGTGCCAGCAGCGTTAGAGCCGGGACACGGGAGACCCAGTACTTC. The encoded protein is CASSVRAGTRETQYF.

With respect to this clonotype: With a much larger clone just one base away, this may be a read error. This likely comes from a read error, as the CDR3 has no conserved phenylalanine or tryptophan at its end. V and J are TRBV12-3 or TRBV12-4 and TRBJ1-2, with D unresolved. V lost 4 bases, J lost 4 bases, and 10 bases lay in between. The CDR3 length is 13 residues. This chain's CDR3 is CASSYEGPYGYTL. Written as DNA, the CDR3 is TGTGCCAGCAGTTATGAGGGTCCCTATGGCTACACCCTC.

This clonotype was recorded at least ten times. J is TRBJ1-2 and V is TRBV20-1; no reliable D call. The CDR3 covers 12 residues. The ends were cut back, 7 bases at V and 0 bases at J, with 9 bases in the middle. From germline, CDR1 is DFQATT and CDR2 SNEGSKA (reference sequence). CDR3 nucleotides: TGCAGTGGCCTACGGGCTAACTATGGCTACACCTTC. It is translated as CSGLRANYGYTF.

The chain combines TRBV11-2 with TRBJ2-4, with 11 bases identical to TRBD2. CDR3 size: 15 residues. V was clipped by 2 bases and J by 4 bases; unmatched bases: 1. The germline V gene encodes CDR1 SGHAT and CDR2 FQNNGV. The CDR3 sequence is CASSLTSGGKNIQYF. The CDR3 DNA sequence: TGTGCCAGCAGCTTAACTAGCGGGGGTAAAAACATTCAGTACTTC.

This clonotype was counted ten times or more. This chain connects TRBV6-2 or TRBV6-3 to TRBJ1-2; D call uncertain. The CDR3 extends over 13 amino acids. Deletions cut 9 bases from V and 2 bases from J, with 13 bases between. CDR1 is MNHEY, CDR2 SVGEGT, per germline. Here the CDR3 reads CASKRAGNYGYTF. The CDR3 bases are TGTGCCAGTAAACGGGCTGGGAACTATGGCTACACCTTC.

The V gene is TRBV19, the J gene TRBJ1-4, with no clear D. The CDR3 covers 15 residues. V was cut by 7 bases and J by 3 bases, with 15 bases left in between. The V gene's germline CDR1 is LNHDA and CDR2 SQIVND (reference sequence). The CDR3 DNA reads TGTGCCAGTACCGATGGGATGTTGGCTAATGAAAAACTGTTTTTT. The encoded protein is CASTDGMLANEKLFF.

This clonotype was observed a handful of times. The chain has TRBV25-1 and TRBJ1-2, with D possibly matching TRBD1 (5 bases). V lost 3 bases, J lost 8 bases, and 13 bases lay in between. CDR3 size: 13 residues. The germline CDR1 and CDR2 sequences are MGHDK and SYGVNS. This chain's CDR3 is CASSDSGWRGYTF. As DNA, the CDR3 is TGTGCCAGCAGTGATTCAGGGTGGAGGGGCTACACCTTC.

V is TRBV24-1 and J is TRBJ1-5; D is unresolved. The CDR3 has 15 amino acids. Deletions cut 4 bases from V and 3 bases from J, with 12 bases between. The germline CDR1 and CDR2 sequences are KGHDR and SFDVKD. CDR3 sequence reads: CATSEYSWTNQPQHF. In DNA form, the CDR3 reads TGTGCCACCAGTGAGTACAGTTGGACCAATCAGCCCCAGCATTTT.

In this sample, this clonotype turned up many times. CDR3 sequence reads: CASRVTGVETQYF. CDR3 DNA: TGTGCCAGCAGGGTCACAGGGGTAGAGACCCAGTACTTC. The chain carries TRBV6-1 and TRBJ2-5; TRBD1 matches at 7 bases. CDR1 is MNHNS and CDR2 is SASEGT in the germline V gene. The CDR3 is 13 amino acids. With 6 bases clipped from V and 4 bases from J, the junction kept 5 bases outside the gene matches.